Below are 13 T cell receptor beta chains sequenced from a single sample in a study of cytomegalovirus exposure and HLA in healthy donors. 13 Jbeta primers and 60 Vbeta primers were used for the PCR. Only in-frame clones appear in the TCRdb table, and some are missing; sequencing was by immunoSEQ multiplex PCR. This table holds more than 90,000 clones, under 80% found once. The source material was PBMCs. These receptors originate from a man aged 40-49 years in good health and CMV-seronegative.

The chain is built from TRBV7-9 and TRBJ1-1; D not resolved. V shed 2 bases and J shed 1 base, with 5 bases lying between them. The CDR3 extends over 13 amino acids. CDR1 is SEHNR and CDR2 is FQNEAQ in the germline V gene (reference sequence). The CDR3: CASSLWANTEAFF. The DNA of the CDR3 is TGTGCCAGCAGCTTATGGGCGAACACTGAAGCTTTCTTT.

The chain employs TRBV5-4 and TRBJ1-1, with D possibly matching TRBD1 (5 bases). This CDR3 is built from 14 residues. V was clipped by 7 bases and J by 1 base, with 14 bases between them. From germline, CDR1 is SGHNT and CDR2 YYREEE (reference sequence). CDR3: CASEGAGPNTEAFF. The CDR3 nucleotides read TGTGCCAGCGAAGGGGCAGGCCCGAACACTGAAGCTTTCTTT. The full variable domain, in which reference TRBV5-4 and TRBJ1-1 provide the parts outside the CDR3, is ETGVTQSPTHLIKTRGQQVTLRCSSQSGHNTVSWYQQALGQGPQFIFQYYREEENGRGNFPPRFSGLQFPNYSSELNVNALELDDSALYLCASEGAGPNTEAFFGQGTRLTVV.

The chain links TRBV11-2 to TRBJ1-4; 8 bases map to TRBD1. V gave up 5 bases and J gave up 5 bases; unmatched junction bases: 10. Germline lookup yields CDR1 SGHAT and CDR2 FQNNGV. CDR3 length: 16 residues. CDR3 sequence: CASSLWTGQINEKLFF. As DNA, the CDR3 is TGTGCCAGCAGCCTGTGGACAGGGCAGATAAATGAAAAACTGTTTTTT.

The chain has TRBV2 and TRBJ2-7; tentatively, D is TRBD2 (6 bases). Germline loops: CDR1 SNHLY, CDR2 FYNNEI. The CDR3 has 10 amino acids. Trimming shortened V by 7 bases and J by 9 bases, and 10 bases separated the two germline ends. Here the CDR3 reads CASKAGWQYF. DNA of the CDR3: TGTGCCAGCAAGGCGGGGTGGCAGTACTTC. Full variable domain (rest looked up from reference TRBV2 and TRBJ2-7): EPEVTQTPSHQVTQMGQEVILRCVPISNHLYFYWYRQILGQKVEFLVSFYNNEISEKSEIFDDQFSVERPDGSNFTLKIRSTKLEDSAMYFCASKAGWQYFGPGTRLTVT.

The V and J genes are TRBV10-3 and TRBJ2-3; 7 bases line up with TRBD1. This CDR3 has 14 amino acids. From germline, CDR1 is ENHRY and CDR2 SYGVKD. V was clipped by 9 bases and J by 0 bases; unmatched bases: 6. The CDR3 DNA follows: TGTGCCATATCGACAGGGTCTAGCACAGATACGCAGTATTTT. Encoded protein: CAISTGSSTDTQYF.

A single count supports this clone. The chain is built from TRBV7-9 and TRBJ1-6; no clear D gene. V lost 7 bases to trimming and J lost 13 bases, with 14 bases between them. CDR3 length equals 12 residues. Germline values: CDR1 SEHNR, CDR2 FQNEAQ (reference sequence). CDR3 sequence reads: CASNRPGRPLHF. The CDR3 region has the DNA TGTGCCAGCAACAGACCAGGTCGGCCCCTCCACTTT.

The rearrangement links TRBV9 to TRBJ2-1; weak D call: TRBD1 (6 bases). The V end was cut by 3 bases, the J end by 9 bases, with 16 bases between. Per the germline V gene, CDR1 is SGDLS and CDR2 is YYNGEE. The CDR3 covers 14 residues. The CDR3: CASSATGNPVEQFF. The DNA of the CDR3 is TGTGCCAGCAGCGCCACAGGGAATCCGGTTGAGCAGTTCTTC.

V is TRBV4-2 and J is TRBJ1-1, with D possibly being TRBD1 (5 bases). Per germline, CDR1 LGHNA and CDR2 YNFKEQ. CDR3 size: 15 residues. V shed 0 bases and J shed 5 bases, with 13 bases lying between them. Here the CDR3 DNA reads TGTGCCAGCAGCCAAGATGCAGGGAGGCGGACTGAAGCTTTCTTT. It translates to CASSQDAGRRTEAFF.

The rearrangement uses TRBV19 and TRBJ1-5; weak D call: TRBD1 (6 bases). The CDR3 has 14 residues. V gave up 6 bases and J gave up 3 bases, with 12 bases separating them. CDR1 is LNHDA and CDR2 is SQIVND in the germline V gene (reference sequence). The CDR3 coding sequence is TGTGCCAGTAGCTTTGACAGGTACAATCAGCCCCAGCATTTT. Amino acid sequence: CASSFDRYNQPQHF.

This clone was seen more than once but under ten times. The chain couples TRBV10-3 to TRBJ1-2; 10 bases align to TRBD1. J gave up 3 bases and V 10 bases, and 8 bases lay outside the gene matches. The CDR3 totals 14 residues. Germline lookup yields CDR1 ENHRY and CDR2 SYGVKD. The CDR3 DNA reads as TGTGCCACTCGAGGGGACAGGGGCGACTATGGCTACACCTTC. As protein: CATRGDRGDYGYTF.

This clone was picked up one time. The chain recombines TRBV21-1 with TRBJ2-7; the table gives TRBD1 as D, unverified against the DNA. TRBV21-1 is annotated as a pseudogene. The CDR3 spans 18 residues. The CDR3 loop reads CASSKNPPSTGTNYEQYF. The CDR3 nucleotides are TGTGCCAGCAGCAAAAACCCACCCTCGACAGGGACAAACTACGAGCAGTACTTC.

V gene TRBV11-1 combines with J gene TRBJ1-1; no firm D call. The V gene's germline CDR1 is SGHAT and CDR2 FQDESV (reference sequence). The CDR3 loop spans 12 amino acids. Trimming took 5 bases from V and 3 from J, leaving 7 bases between them. The CDR3 bases are TGTGCCAGCAGCCTTTCGTACACTGAAGCTTTCTTT. It translates to CASSLSYTEAFF.

The CDR3 nucleotides read TGTGCCAGCAGCGTGTCCCTTTACAATCAGCCCCAGCATTTT. Translation: CASSVSLYNQPQHF. The V and J genes are TRBV2 and TRBJ1-5; the D is unclear. Per germline, CDR1 SNHLY and CDR2 FYNNEI. V shed 6 bases and J shed 3 bases, with 12 bases lying between them. The CDR3 covers 14 residues.